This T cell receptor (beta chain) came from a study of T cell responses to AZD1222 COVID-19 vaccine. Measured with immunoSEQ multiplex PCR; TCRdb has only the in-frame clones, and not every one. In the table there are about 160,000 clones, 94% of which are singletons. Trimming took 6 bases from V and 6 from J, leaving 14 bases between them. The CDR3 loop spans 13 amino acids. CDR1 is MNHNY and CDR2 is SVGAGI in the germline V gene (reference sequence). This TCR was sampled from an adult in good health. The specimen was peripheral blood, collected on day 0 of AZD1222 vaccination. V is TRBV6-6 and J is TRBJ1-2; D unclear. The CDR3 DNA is TGTGCCAGCAGCCAAACCCCGGACGATGGCTACACCTTC. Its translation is CASSQTPDDGYTF.